The entry below describes one T cell receptor beta chain. CDR3 length equals 13 residues. The germline CDR1 and CDR2 sequences are SEHNR and FQNEAQ (reference sequence). Trimming took 5 bases from V and 0 from J, leaving 8 bases between them. The sample belongs to a study of blood T cell repertoires in COVID-19. The wider study: COVID-19 samples collected from the United States, Italy and Spain covered acute and convalescent phases. T cells, B-cell-depleted T cells, or PBMCs provided the cDNA or gDNA that served as material.

As originally analysed: Nucleated cell counts were estimated from reference gene primer amplification. The protocol was immunoSEQ multiplex PCR, while the TCRdb copy is restricted to in-frame clones and leaves out a portion. From that table come the V and J calls and clone size; the DNA was used to work out D and trimming. The sample consists of more than 85,000 clones, 90% of them appearing once. The chain links TRBV7-9 to TRBJ2-7; D uncertain. The sequenced sample consisted of peripheral blood. The clonotype was recovered from a man in his sixties with acute or convalescent COVID-19. The CDR3 is CASSETISYEQYF. The CDR3 DNA reads as TGTGCCAGCAGCGAAACAATCTCCTACGAGCAGTACTTC.